This TCR beta chain was captured by sequencing in a study of long-term antiretroviral therapy in people with HIV. This clone has a single count. In germline, CDR1 is SGHTS, CDR2 YDEGEE. The germline V and J ends were trimmed by 5 bases and 0 bases, with 6 bases remaining between them. The length of the CDR3 is 14 residues. Samples held about 0.95-11 million cryopreserved PBMC before DNA extraction. Sequencing used immunoSEQ v3.0 at survey level. Sequencing used immunoSEQ multiplex PCR; TCRdb keeps in-frame clones, though not all of them. This table has under 30,000 clones, 94% appearing once. V gene TRBV5-8 combines with J gene TRBJ2-6, with D uncertain. The clonotype was recovered from a man aged 50 or older with HIV. This specimen consisted of unsorted PBMCs, obtained more than 7.3 years after starting antiretroviral therapy. This chain's CDR3 is CASRPSSGANVLTF. In nucleotides, the CDR3 is TGTGCCAGCAGACCGAGCTCTGGGGCCAACGTCCTGACTTTC.